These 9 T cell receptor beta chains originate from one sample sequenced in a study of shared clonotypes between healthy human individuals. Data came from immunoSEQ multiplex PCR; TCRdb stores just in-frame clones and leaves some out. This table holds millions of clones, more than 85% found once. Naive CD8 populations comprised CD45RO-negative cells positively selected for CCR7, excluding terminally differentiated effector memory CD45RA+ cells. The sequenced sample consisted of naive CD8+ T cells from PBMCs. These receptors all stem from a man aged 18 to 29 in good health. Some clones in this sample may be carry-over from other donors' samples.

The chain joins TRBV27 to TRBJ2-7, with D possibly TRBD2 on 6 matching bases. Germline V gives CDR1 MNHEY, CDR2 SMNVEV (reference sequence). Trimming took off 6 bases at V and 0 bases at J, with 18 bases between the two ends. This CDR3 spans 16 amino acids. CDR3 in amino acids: CASSLAPDLYSYEQYF. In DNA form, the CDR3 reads TGTGCCAGCAGCCTAGCGCCAGACCTCTACTCCTACGAGCAGTACTTC.

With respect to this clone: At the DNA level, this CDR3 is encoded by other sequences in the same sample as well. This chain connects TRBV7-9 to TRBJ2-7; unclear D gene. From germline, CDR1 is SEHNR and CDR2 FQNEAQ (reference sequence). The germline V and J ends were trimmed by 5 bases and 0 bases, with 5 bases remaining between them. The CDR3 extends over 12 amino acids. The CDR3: CASSLSSYEQYF. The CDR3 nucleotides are TGTGCCAGCAGCCTTAGCTCCTACGAGCAGTACTTC.

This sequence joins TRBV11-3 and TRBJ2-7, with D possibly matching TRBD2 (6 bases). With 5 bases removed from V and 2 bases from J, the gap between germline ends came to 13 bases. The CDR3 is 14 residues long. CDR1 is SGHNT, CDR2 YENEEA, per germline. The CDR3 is CASSMGGGAYEQYF. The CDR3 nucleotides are TGTGCCAGCAGCATGGGGGGTGGAGCCTACGAGCAGTACTTC. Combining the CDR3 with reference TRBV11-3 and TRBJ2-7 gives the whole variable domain EAGVVQSPRYKIIEKKQPVAFWCNPISGHNTLYWYLQNLGQGPELLIRYENEEAVDDSQLPKDRFSAERLKGVDSTLKIQPAELGDSAVYLCASSMGGGAYEQYFGPGTRLTVT.

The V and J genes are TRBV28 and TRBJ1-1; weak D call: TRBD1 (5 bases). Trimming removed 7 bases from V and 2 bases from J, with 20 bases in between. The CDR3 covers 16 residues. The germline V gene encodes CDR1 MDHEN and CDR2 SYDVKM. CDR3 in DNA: TGTGCCAGCACCCGATCCGACAGCTTATTAAACACTGAAGCTTTCTTT. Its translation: CASTRSDSLLNTEAFF.

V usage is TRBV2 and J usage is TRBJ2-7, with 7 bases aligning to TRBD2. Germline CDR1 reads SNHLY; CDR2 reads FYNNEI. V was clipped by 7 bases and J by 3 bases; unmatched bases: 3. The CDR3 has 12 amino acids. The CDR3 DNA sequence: TGTGCCAGCACGGCGGGGGACTACGAGCAGTACTTC. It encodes CASTAGDYEQYF. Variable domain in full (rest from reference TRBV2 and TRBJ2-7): EPEVTQTPSHQVTQMGQEVILRCVPISNHLYFYWYRQILGQKVEFLVSFYNNEISEKSEIFDDQFSVERPDGSNFTLKIRSTKLEDSAMYFCASTAGDYEQYFGPGTRLTVT.

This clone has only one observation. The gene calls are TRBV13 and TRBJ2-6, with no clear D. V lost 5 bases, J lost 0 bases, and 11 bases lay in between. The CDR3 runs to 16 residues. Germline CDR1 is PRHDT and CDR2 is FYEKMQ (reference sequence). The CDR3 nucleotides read TGTGCCAGCAGCCAAGGACCGAGCTCTGGGGCCAACGTCCTGACTTTC. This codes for CASSQGPSSGANVLTF.

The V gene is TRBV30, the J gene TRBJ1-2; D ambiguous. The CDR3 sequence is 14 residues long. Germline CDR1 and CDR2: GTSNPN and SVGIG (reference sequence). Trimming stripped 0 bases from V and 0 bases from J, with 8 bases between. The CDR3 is CAWSVLKANYGYTF. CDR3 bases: TGTGCCTGGAGTGTACTAAAGGCTAACTATGGCTACACCTTC. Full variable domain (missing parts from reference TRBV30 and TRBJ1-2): SQTIHQWPATLVQPVGSPLSLECTVEGTSNPNLYWYRQAAGRGLQLLFYSVGIGQISSEVPQNLSASRPQDRQFILSSKKLLLSDSGFYLCAWSVLKANYGYTFGSGTRLTVV.

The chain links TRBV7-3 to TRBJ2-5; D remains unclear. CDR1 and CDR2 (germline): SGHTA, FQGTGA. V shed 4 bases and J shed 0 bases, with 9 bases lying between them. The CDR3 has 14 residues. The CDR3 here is CASSYLTHQETQYF. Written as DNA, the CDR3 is TGTGCCAGCAGCTATTTGACACACCAAGAGACCCAGTACTTC.

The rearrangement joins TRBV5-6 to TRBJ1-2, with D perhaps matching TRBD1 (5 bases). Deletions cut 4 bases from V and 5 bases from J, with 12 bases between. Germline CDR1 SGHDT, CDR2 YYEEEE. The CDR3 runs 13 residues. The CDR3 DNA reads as TGTGCCAGCAGCCGAGACAGTTCTTATGGCTACACCTTC. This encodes CASSRDSSYGYTF.